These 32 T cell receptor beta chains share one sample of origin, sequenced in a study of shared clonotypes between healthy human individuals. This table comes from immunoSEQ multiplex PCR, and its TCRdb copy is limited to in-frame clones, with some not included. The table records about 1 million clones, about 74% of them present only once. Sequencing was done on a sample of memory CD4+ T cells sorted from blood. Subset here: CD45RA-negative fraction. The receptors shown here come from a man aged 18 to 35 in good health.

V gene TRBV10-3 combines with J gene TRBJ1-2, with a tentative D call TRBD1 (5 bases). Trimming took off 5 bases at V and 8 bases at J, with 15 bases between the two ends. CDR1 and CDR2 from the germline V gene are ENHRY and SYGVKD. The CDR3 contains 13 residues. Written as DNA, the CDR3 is TGTGCCATCAGTAGGGACTCCCGAGAAGGCTACACCTTC. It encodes CAISRDSREGYTF.

CDR3 DNA sequence: TGTGCCAGTAGTCCCCCCCAGGGGTCGGGCACCGGGGAGCTGTTTTTT. Protein: CASSPPQGSGTGELFF. The rearrangement links TRBV19 to TRBJ2-2; D is possibly TRBD1 (6 bases). The CDR3 has 16 amino acids. From germline, CDR1 is LNHDA and CDR2 SQIVND (reference sequence). Trimming pared 5 bases from V and 4 bases from J, leaving 17 bases between.

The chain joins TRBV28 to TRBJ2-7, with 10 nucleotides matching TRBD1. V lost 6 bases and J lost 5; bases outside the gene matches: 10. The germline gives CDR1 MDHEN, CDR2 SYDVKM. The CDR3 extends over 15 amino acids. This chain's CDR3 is CASSISGTGVHEQYF. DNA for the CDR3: TGTGCCAGCAGCATCTCCGGGACAGGGGTGCACGAGCAGTACTTC.

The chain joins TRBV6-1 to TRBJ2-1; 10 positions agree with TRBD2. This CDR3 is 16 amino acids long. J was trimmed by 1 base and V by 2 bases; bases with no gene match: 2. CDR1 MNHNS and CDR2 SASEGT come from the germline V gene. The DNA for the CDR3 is TGTGCCAGCAGTGAAAGCGGGAGGGCTTCCTACAATGAGCAGTTCTTC. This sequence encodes CASSESGRASYNEQFF.

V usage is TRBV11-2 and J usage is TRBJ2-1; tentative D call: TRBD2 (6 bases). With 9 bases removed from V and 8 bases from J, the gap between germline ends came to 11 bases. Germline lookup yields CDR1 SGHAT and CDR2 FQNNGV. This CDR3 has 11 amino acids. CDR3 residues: CASKAGYEQFF. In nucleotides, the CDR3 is TGTGCCAGTAAAGCGGGCTATGAGCAGTTCTTC.

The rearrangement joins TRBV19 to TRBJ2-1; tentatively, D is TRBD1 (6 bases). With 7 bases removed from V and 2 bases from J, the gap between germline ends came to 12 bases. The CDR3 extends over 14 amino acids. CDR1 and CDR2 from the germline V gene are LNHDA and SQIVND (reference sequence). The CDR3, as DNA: TGTGCCAGTAATACACAGGGAACCTACAATGAGCAGTTCTTC. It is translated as CASNTQGTYNEQFF.

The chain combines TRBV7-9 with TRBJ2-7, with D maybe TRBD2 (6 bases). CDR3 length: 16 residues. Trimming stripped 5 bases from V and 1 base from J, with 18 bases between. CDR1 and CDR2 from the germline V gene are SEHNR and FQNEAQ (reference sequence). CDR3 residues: CASSTRTIKTSYEQYF. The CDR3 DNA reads TGTGCCAGCAGCACTAGGACTATCAAGACATCCTACGAGCAGTACTTC. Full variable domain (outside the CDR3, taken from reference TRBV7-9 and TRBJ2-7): DTGVSQNPRHKITKRGQNVTFRCDPISEHNRLYWYRQTLGQGPEFLTYFQNEAQLEKSRLLSDRFSAERPKGSFSTLEIQRTEQGDSAMYLCASSTRTIKTSYEQYFGPGTRLTVT.

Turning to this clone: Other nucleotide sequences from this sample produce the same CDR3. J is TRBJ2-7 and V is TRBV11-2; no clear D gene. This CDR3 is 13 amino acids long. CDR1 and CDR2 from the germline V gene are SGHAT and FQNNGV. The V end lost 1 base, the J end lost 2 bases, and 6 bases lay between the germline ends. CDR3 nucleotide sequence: TGTGCCAGCAGCTTAGCTGCTCCCTACGAGCAGTACTTC. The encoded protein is CASSLAAPYEQYF.

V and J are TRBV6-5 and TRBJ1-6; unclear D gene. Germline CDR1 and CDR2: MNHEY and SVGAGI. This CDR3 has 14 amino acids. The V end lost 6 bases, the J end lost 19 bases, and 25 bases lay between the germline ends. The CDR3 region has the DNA TGTGCCAGCAGCCCTGACGCGCTCAGGAATATTAGGCACTTT. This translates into CASSPDALRNIRHF.

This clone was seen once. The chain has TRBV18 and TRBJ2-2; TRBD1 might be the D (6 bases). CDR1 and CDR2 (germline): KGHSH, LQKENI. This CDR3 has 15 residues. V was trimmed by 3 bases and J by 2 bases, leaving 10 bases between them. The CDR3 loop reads CASSPRGQNTGELFF. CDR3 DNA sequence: TGTGCCAGCTCACCCCGGGGACAAAACACCGGGGAGCTGTTTTTT. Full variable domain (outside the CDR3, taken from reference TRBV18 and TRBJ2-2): NAGVMQNPRHLVRRRGQEARLRCSPMKGHSHVYWYRQLPEEGLKFMVYLQKENIIDESGMPKERFSAEFPKEGPSILRIQQVVRGDSAAYFCASSPRGQNTGELFFGEGSRLTVL.

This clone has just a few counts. As DNA, the CDR3 is TGCGCCAGCAGCTTGATACAGGGAACAGACTATGGCTACACCTTC. It specifies CASSLIQGTDYGYTF. The chain joins TRBV5-1 to TRBJ1-2, with D perhaps TRBD1 (6 bases). V was pared by 1 base and J by 3 bases, with 13 bases between. CDR3 length: 15 residues. Germline loops: CDR1 SGHRS, CDR2 YFSETQ.

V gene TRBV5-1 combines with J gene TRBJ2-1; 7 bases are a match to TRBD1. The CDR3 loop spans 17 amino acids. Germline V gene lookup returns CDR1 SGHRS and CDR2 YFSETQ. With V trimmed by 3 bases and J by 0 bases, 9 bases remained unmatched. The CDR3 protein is CASSSLQGKGSYNEQFF. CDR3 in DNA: TGCGCCAGCAGCTCACTACAGGGGAAAGGCTCCTACAATGAGCAGTTCTTC.

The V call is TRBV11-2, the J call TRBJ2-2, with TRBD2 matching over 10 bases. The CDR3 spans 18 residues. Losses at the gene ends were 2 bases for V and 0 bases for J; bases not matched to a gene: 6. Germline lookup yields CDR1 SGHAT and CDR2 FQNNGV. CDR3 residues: CASSLLAGAAANTGELFF. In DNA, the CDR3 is TGTGCCAGCAGCTTACTAGCGGGAGCCGCCGCGAACACCGGGGAGCTGTTTTTT.

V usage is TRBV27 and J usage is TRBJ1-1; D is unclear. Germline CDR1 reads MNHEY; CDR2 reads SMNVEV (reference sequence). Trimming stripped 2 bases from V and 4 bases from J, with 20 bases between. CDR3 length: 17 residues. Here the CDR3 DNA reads TGTGCCAGCAGTTTAGCCCCCCGGGCAGTCCGGGCCACTGAAGCTTTCTTT. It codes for CASSLAPRAVRATEAFF.

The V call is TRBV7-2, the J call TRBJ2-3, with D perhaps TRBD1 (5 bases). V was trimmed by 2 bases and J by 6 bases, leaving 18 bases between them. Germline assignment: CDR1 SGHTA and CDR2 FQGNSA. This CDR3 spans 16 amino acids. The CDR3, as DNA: TGTGCCAGCAGCTTAACCCAGATTGGGGCGAGGGATACGCAGTATTTT. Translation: CASSLTQIGARDTQYF.

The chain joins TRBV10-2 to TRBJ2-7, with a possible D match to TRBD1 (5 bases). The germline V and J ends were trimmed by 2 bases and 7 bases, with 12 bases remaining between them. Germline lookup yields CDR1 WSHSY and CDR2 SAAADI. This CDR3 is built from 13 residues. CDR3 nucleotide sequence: TGCGCCAGCAGTGAGAACCAGGGTTGGGAGCAGTACTTC. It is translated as CASSENQGWEQYF.

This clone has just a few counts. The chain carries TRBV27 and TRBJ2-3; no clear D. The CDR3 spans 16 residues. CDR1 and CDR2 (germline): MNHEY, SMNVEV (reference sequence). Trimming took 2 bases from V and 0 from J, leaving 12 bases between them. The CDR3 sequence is CASSLRAKPSTDTQYF. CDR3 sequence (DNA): TGTGCCAGCAGTTTAAGGGCGAAACCTAGCACAGATACGCAGTATTTT.

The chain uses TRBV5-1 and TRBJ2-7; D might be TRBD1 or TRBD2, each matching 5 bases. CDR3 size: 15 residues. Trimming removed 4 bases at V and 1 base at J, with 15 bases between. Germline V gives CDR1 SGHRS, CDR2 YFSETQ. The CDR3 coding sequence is TGCGCCAGCAGCCAAGCCGGGACCCTTTCCTACGAGCAGTACTTC. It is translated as CASSQAGTLSYEQYF.

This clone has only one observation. CDR3 DNA: TGTGCCAGCAGCTTTTGGGTTGACAGGGACAAAGAGACCCAGTACTTC. Its translation is CASSFWVDRDKETQYF. The V call is TRBV7-9, the J call TRBJ2-5; 7 bases align to TRBD1. J lost 3 bases, V lost 3 bases, and 10 bases had no gene match. The CDR3 spans 16 residues. Germline CDR1 is SEHNR and CDR2 is FQNEAQ (reference sequence). The complete variable domain, with remaining parts taken from reference TRBV7-9 and TRBJ2-5, reads DTGVSQNPRHKITKRGQNVTFRCDPISEHNRLYWYRQTLGQGPEFLTYFQNEAQLEKSRLLSDRFSAERPKGSFSTLEIQRTEQGDSAMYLCASSFWVDRDKETQYFGPGTRLLVL.

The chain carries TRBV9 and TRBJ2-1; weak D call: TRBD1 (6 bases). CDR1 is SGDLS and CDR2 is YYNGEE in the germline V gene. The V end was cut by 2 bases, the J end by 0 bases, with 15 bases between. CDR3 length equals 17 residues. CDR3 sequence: CASSVTDQGGSYNEQFF. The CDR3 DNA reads TGTGCCAGCAGCGTTACCGATCAAGGGGGCTCCTACAATGAGCAGTTCTTC.

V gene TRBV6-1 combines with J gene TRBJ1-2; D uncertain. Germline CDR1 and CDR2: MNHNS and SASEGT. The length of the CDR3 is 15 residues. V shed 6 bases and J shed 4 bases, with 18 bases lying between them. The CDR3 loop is CASSAYYKGVYGYTF. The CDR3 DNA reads TGTGCCAGCAGCGCGTATTATAAGGGCGTCTATGGCTACACCTTC.

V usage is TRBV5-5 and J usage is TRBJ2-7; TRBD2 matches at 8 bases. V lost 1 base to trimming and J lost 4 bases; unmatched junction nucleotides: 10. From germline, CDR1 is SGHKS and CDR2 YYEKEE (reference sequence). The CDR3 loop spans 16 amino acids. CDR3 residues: CASSLFVREGVYEQYF. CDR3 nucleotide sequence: TGTGCCAGCAGCTTGTTTGTCCGGGAGGGTGTTTACGAGCAGTACTTC.

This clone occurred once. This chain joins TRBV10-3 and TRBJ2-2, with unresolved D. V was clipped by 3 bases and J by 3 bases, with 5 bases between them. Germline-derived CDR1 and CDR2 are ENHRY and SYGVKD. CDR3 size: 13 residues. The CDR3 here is CAISDGHTGELFF. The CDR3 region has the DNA TGTGCCATCAGTGACGGCCACACCGGGGAGCTGTTTTTT.

The CDR3 region is CASSVGVSNQPQHF. The CDR3 region has the DNA TGTGCCAGCTCGGTGGGGGTTAGCAATCAGCCCCAGCATTTT. This chain links TRBV18 with TRBJ1-5, with D possibly being TRBD1 (5 bases). The germline V and J ends were trimmed by 6 bases and 0 bases, with 9 bases remaining between them. CDR1 and CDR2 from the germline V gene are KGHSH and LQKENI. CDR3 length: 14 amino acids.

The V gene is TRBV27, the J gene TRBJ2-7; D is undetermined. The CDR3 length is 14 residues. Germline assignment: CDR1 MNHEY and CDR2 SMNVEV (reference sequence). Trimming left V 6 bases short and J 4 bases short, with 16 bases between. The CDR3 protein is CASSPRLGVYEQYF. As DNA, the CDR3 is TGTGCCAGCAGCCCCCGATTGGGTGTTTACGAGCAGTACTTC.

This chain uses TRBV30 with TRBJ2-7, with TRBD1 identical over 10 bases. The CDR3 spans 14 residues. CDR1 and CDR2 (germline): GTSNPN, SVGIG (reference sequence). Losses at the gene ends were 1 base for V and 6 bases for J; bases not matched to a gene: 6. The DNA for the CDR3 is TGTGCCTGGAGTGAGGACAGGGGGATGGGCGAGCAGTACTTC. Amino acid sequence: CAWSEDRGMGEQYF.

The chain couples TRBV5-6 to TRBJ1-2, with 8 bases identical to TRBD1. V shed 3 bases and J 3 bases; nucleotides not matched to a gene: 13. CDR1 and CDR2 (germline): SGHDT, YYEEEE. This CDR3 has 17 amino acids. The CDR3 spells CASSYAPGQGWDYGYTF. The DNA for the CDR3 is TGTGCCAGCAGCTACGCCCCTGGACAGGGATGGGACTATGGCTACACCTTC.

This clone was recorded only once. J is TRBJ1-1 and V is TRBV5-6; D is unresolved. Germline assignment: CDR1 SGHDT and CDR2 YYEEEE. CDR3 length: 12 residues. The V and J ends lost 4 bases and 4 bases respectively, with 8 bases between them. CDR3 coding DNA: TGTGCCAGCAGCGGAGTCGGCACTGAAGCTTTCTTT. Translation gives CASSGVGTEAFF.

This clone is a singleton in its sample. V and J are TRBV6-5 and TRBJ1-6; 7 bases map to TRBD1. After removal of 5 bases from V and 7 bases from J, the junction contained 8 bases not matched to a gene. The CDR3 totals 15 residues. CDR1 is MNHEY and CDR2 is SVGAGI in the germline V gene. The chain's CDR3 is CASSARQGANSPLHF. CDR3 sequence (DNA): TGTGCCAGCAGTGCCAGACAGGGCGCGAATTCACCCCTCCACTTT.

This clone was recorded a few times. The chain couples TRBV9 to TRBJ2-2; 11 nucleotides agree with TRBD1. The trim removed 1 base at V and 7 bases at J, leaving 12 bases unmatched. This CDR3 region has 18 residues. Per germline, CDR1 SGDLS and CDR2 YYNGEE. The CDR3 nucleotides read TGTGCCAGCAGCGTACACCCGGGACAGGGGGAAGGCGGCGGGGAGCTGTTTTTT. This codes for CASSVHPGQGEGGGELFF.

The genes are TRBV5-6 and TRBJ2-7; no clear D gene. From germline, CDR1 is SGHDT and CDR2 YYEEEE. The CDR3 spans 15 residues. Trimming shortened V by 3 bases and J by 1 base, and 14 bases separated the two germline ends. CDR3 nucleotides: TGTGCCAGCAGCTCCTACCCCGCACAGTCCTACGAGCAGTACTTC. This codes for CASSSYPAQSYEQYF.

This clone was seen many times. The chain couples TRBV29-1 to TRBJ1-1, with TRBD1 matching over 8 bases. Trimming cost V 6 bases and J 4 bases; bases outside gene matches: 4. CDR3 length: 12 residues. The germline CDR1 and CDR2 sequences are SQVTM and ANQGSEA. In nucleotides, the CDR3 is TGCAGCGTGGACAGGGTTGGCACTGAAGCTTTCTTT. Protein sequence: CSVDRVGTEAFF.